The clone carrying this TCR beta chain is labeled as medium-sized. Its antigen is unidentified. This record comes from a study of spatial heterogeneity in lung cancer. Study conclusions and caveats: Tracking of tumor mutation counts was seen in expanded intratumoral alpha and beta TCR counts.

Trimming left V 4 bases short and J 7 bases short, with 15 bases between. Germline loops: CDR1 SGHRS, CDR2 YFSETQ. The CDR3 length is 14 residues. This sample's time point: sample taken at primary tumor resection. Extraction of whole RNA from tumor, nontumor lung or frozen PBMC preceded unsorted sequencing. TCRdb re-called the 5' RACE reads with MiXCR, one entry per CDR3 protein. The repertoire includes some 2,500 distinct CDR3 sequences, 8% to 9.5% of them detected once, and roughly 25% sits in the top ten. This chain links TRBV5-1 with TRBJ1-5, with D tentatively TRBD1 (6 bases). The starting material was lung tumor tissue, obtained at surgery. The receptor comes from a male donor with early-stage non-small cell lung cancer. CDR3 amino acids: CASSQQGGEQPQHF. DNA of the CDR3: TGCGCCAGCAGCCAACAGGGAGGGGAACAGCCCCAGCATTTT.